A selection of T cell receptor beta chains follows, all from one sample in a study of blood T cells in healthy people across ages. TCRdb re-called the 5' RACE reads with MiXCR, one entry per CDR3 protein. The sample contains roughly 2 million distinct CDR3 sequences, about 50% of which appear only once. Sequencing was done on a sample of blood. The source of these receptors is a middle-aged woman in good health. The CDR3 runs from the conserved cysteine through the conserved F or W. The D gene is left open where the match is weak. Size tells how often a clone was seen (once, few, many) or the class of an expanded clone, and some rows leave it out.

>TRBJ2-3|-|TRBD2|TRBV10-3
CAISWTSGDETDTQYF
TGTGCCATCAGTTGGACTAGCGGGGACGAAACAGATACGCAGTATTTT
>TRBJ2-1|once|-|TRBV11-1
CASSSRVGNEQFF
TGTGCCAGCAGCTCTAGGGTTGGGAATGAGCAGTTCTTC
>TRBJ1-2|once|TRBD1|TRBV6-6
CASSHDRGPILSYGYTF
TGTGCCAGCAGTCACGACAGGGGGCCGATCCTTAGCTATGGCTACACCTTC
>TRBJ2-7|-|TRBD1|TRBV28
CASSSEDRSSYEQYF
TGTGCCAGCAGTTCCGAGGACAGGAGCTCCTACGAGCAGTACTTC
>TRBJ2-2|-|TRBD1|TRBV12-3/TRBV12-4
CASSLWDRGQRRDLTGELFF
TGTGCCAGCAGTTTATGGGACAGGGGGCAGCGACGAGATTTGACCGGGGAGCTGTTTTTT
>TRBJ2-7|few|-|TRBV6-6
CASSYLGDSSYEQYF
TGTGCCAGCAGTTATCTTGGCGACAGCTCCTACGAGCAGTACTTC
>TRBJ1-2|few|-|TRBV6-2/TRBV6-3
CASSRWVRRGPSYGYTF
TGTGCCAGCAGTCGGTGGGTCCGCCGCGGGCCTTCTTATGGCTACACCTTC
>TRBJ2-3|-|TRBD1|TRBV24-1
CATSDHRGRTDTQYF
TGTGCCACCAGTGATCACAGGGGGCGCACAGATACGCAGTATTTT
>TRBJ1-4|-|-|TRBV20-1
CSARARLDNEKLFF
TGCAGTGCTAGGGCTCGGTTAGATAATGAAAAACTGTTTTTT
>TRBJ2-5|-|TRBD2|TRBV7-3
CASSPGLPGGTQYF
TGTGCCAGCAGCCCGGGACTACCGGGGGGGACCCAGTACTTC
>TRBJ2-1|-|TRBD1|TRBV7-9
CASSVTGTGSDEQFF
TGTGCCAGCAGCGTGACAGGGACAGGGTCGGATGAGCAGTTCTTC
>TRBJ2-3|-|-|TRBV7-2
CASGSGLVGTDTQYF
TGTGCCAGCGGATCGGGGTTAGTTGGAACAGATACGCAGTATTTT
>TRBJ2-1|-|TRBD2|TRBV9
CASSVSLAGTSSYNEQFF
TGTGCCAGCAGCGTAAGTCTAGCGGGGACGAGCTCCTACAATGAGCAGTTCTTC
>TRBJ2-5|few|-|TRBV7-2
CASSWGFGQQETQYF
TGTGCCAGCAGCTGGGGTTTTGGACAACAAGAGACCCAGTACTTC
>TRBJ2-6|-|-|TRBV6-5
CASSHGRLSGANVLTF
TGTGCCAGCAGCCACGGGCGGTTGTCTGGGGCCAACGTCCTGACTTTC
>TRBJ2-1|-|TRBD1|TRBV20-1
CSASFRGQYNEQFF
TGCAGTGCTAGTTTCAGGGGGCAGTATAATGAGCAGTTCTTC
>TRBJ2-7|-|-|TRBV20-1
CSARSSSRYNEQYF
TGCAGTGCTAGGAGTTCCTCCCGTTACAATGAGCAGTACTTC
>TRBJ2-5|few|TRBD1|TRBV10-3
CAILDRGDQETQYF
TGTGCCATCCTAGACAGGGGGGACCAAGAGACCCAGTACTTC
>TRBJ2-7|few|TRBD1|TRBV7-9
CASTNTGTGNHEQYF
TGTGCCAGCACAAACACCGGGACAGGGAATCACGAGCAGTACTTC
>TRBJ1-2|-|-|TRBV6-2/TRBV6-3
CASRDDRIGGYTF
TGTGCCAGCAGGGATGACAGGATCGGTGGCTACACCTTC
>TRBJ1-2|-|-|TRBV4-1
CASSQGEGKAYGYTF
TGCGCCAGCAGCCAAGGGGAAGGGAAGGCCTATGGCTACACCTTC
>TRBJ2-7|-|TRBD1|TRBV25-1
CASSPGQGAYKEQYF
TGTGCCAGCAGTCCGGGACAGGGGGCCTACAAGGAGCAGTACTTC
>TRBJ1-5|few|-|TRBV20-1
CSAVWFGVRNQPQHF
TGCAGTGCTGTATGGTTCGGGGTGAGGAATCAGCCCCAGCATTTT
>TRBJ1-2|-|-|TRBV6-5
CASSDLNGGGYTF
TGTGCCAGCAGTGACCTTAACGGCGGAGGCTACACCTTC
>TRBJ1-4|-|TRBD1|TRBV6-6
CASSPGDRGRFDEKLFF
TGTGCCAGCAGTCCCGGGGACAGGGGAAGGTTTGATGAAAAACTGTTTTTT
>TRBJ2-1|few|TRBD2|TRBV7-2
CASSHDRGVNEQFF
TGTGCCAGCAGCCACGACCGGGGGGTCAATGAGCAGTTCTTC
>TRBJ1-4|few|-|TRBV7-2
CASSGQGVREKLFF
TGTGCCAGCAGCGGACAAGGGGTGCGTGAAAAACTGTTTTTT
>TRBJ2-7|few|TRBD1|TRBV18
CASSPQPGQSIYEQYF
TGTGCCAGCTCACCACAACCGGGACAGAGCATCTACGAGCAGTACTTC
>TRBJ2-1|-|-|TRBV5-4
CASSLEVNSYEQFF
TGTGCCAGCAGCTTGGAGGTCAACTCCTACGAGCAGTTCTTC